This entry lists 12 T cell receptor beta chains sequenced from one sample in a study of blood T cell repertoires in COVID-19. The data were produced by immunoSEQ multiplex PCR, yet TCRdb's version contains in-frame clones alone and is incomplete. Of 35,000 to 40,000 clones detected, nearly 90% appear once; the ten largest clones hold approximately 4.5%. The sample was peripheral blood. All receptors come from a man between 60 and 70 years old with COVID-19, enrolled during active disease.

CDR3 DNA: TGTGCCAGCAGTTGGGGACAGAATAGCAATCAGCCCCAGCATTTT. It encodes CASSWGQNSNQPQHF. V is TRBV6-6 and J is TRBJ1-5; 7 bases fit TRBD1. Germline V lookup: CDR1 MNHNY, CDR2 SVGAGI (reference sequence). This CDR3 region has 15 residues. Trimming at V came to 4 bases and at J to 0 bases, leaving 3 bases not matched to a gene.

This chain connects TRBV4-3 to TRBJ2-2, with TRBD2 identical over 8 bases. The CDR3 has 17 residues. Germline CDR1 is LGHNA and CDR2 is YSLEER. The V and J ends lost 2 bases and 6 bases, in that order; junction bases with no gene match: 11. CDR3 nucleotides: TGCGCCAGCAGCCAAAGGTGGCAGCGGGAGCCCCCCGGGGAGCTGTTTTTT. Protein: CASSQRWQREPPGELFF.

The chain carries TRBV5-4 and TRBJ1-2; 11 bases are shared with TRBD1. V lost 4 bases to trimming and J lost 7 bases; unmatched junction nucleotides: 6. In germline, CDR1 is SGHNT, CDR2 YYREEE (reference sequence). The CDR3 consists of 14 residues. The CDR3 spells CASSPDRGLGGYTF. The CDR3 coding sequence is TGTGCCAGCAGCCCGGACAGGGGGCTGGGTGGCTACACCTTC. The variable domain in full, completed from reference TRBV5-4 and TRBJ1-2, reads ETGVTQSPTHLIKTRGQQVTLRCSSQSGHNTVSWYQQALGQGPQFIFQYYREEENGRGNFPPRFSGLQFPNYSSELNVNALELDDSALYLCASSPDRGLGGYTFGSGTRLTVV.

Worth noting for this clone: At one of its ends the junction is not consistent with the germline gene, which may arise from a read error. This chain connects TRBV7-7 to TRBJ2-3, with 7 nucleotides matching TRBD2. The CDR3 length is 15 residues. Germline CDR1 SSHAT, CDR2 FNYEAQ (reference sequence). The CDR3, as DNA: TGTGCTAGCAGCCCAGCGGGGACTAGCACAGATACGCAGTATTTT. Translation gives CASSPAGTSTDTQYF.

The CDR3 DNA is TGCAGTGCTATGGGGGGGGATACGCAGTATTTT. As protein: CSAMGGDTQYF. V and J are TRBV20-1 and TRBJ2-3, with 7 bases lining up with TRBD2. Unmatched junction bases numbered 1, after V lost 4 bases and J lost 6 bases. CDR1 and CDR2 (germline): DFQATT, SNEGSKA (reference sequence). The CDR3 spans 11 residues.

CDR3 in amino acids: CARSHGGGPAYGYTF. Here the CDR3 DNA reads TGTGCCAGAAGCCACGGCGGGGGGCCGGCTTATGGCTACACCTTC. V and J are TRBV5-3 and TRBJ1-2; possible D gene TRBD1, 6 bases. TRBV5-3 is an ORF, and what it does is uncertain. Trimming removed 4 bases from V and 5 bases from J, with 18 bases in between. The CDR3 is 15 residues long.

The chain employs TRBV3-1 (or the pseudogene TRBV3-2) and TRBJ2-7; tentatively, D is TRBD2 (5 bases). V gave up 0 bases and J gave up 6 bases, with 6 bases separating them. The CDR3 runs 12 residues. Germline assignment: CDR1 LGHDT and CDR2 YNNKEL (reference sequence). The CDR3 coding sequence is TGTGCCAGCAGCCAAGATCGGGGCGAGCAGTACTTC. As protein: CASSQDRGEQYF.

The V gene is TRBV24-1, the J gene TRBJ1-5; D is uncertain. Trimming took off 4 bases at V and 0 bases at J, with 12 bases between the two ends. This CDR3 is 16 amino acids long. Germline loops: CDR1 KGHDR, CDR2 SFDVKD. For the CDR3, the DNA is TGTGCCACCAGTGACCGAAGCCAGGATAGCAATCAGCCCCAGCATTTT. It encodes CATSDRSQDSNQPQHF.

The chain joins TRBV19 to TRBJ1-5; 10 nucleotides match TRBD1. CDR3 length equals 14 residues. J lost 5 bases, V lost 10 bases, and 8 bases had no gene match. CDR1 and CDR2 from the germline V gene are LNHDA and SQIVND (reference sequence). CDR3 nucleotide sequence: TGTGCCACACAGGACAGGGGGACTTATCAGCCCCAGCATTTT. It codes for CATQDRGTYQPQHF.

This clone was detected only a few times. V gene TRBV5-4 combines with J gene TRBJ2-7; 12 bases agree with TRBD2. The CDR3 runs to 15 residues. In germline, CDR1 is SGHNT, CDR2 YYREEE (reference sequence). Trimming removed 5 bases from V and 4 bases from J; junction bases left unmatched: 7. The CDR3 DNA reads as TGTGCCAGCAGGGAAGGACTAGCGGGAATGTACGAGCAGTACTTC. Its translation is CASREGLAGMYEQYF.

CDR3 nucleotide sequence: TGTGCCAGCAGTTTATTGGGGAGGAAAGAGACCCAGTACTTC. Translation gives CASSLLGRKETQYF. V usage is TRBV27 and J usage is TRBJ2-5; D perhaps matches TRBD2 (6 bases). V dropped 1 base and J dropped 3 bases, with 9 bases sitting between them. Germline V gene lookup returns CDR1 MNHEY and CDR2 SMNVEV (reference sequence). The CDR3 consists of 14 residues.

The V call is TRBV20-1, the J call TRBJ2-3; D is undetermined. Germline CDR1 and CDR2: DFQATT and SNEGSKA (reference sequence). This CDR3 is 11 amino acids long. V lost 4 bases and J 4 bases, leaving 6 bases between the germline ends. CDR3 sequence: CSAILADTQYF. The CDR3 nucleotides are TGCAGTGCTATCTTAGCAGATACGCAGTATTTT.